A selection of T cell receptor beta chains follows, all from one sample in a study of PD-1 blockade in classical Hodgkin lymphoma. TCRdb's table, derived via immunoSEQ multiplex PCR, lists solely in-frame clones and lacks some. Among fewer than 65,000 clones listed, over 85% were seen once. Sequences were derived from peripheral blood mononuclear cells (PBMCs), sampled at baseline. These receptors were taken from a human donor with classical Hodgkin lymphoma. Both conserved end residues are part of each CDR3. A D gene is named only where the DNA matches it firmly. The size field is filled for only some rows; it gives once, few, many or a size class.

J	D	size	length	V	CDR3	DNA
TRBJ2-1	NA	NA	13	TRBV19	CASSEAVGAPLFF	TGTGCCAGTAGTGAAGCGGTGGGGGCTCCACTGTTCTTC
TRBJ2-3	NA	few	12	TRBV5-4	CASSPDTDTQYF	TGTGCCAGCAGCCCAGACACAGATACGCAGTATTTT
TRBJ2-7	TRBD2	NA	14	TRBV28	CASSLAGGIYEQYF	TGTGCCAGCAGTTTAGCGGGAGGGATCTACGAGCAGTACTTC
TRBJ2-3	NA	NA	11	TRBV12-5	CASGMSDTQYF	TGTGCTAGTGGCATGTCAGATACGCAGTATTTT
TRBJ2-4	TRBD2	NA	15	TRBV27	CASSFGGIAKNIQYF	TGTGCCAGCAGTTTCGGGGGGATAGCCAAAAACATTCAGTACTTC
TRBJ1-2	NA	few	15	TRBV28	CASIPVGDFSYGYTF	TGTGCCAGCATTCCAGTCGGCGATTTCAGCTATGGCTACACCTTC
TRBJ1-6	TRBD1	few	17	TRBV28	CASSLIGTAKLDFPLHF	TGTGCCAGCAGTTTAATTGGGACAGCAAAATTAGATTTCCCCCTCCACTTT
TRBJ2-6	TRBD1	few	18	TRBV19	CASSTETGIGSGANVLTF	TGTGCCAGTAGTACCGAGACAGGGATAGGCTCTGGGGCCAACGTCCTGACTTTC
TRBJ2-3	NA	NA	13	TRBV29-1	CSVENGRTDTQYF	TGCAGCGTTGAGAATGGACGGACAGATACGCAGTATTTT
TRBJ2-1	NA	NA	16	TRBV7-8	CASSFARQSSYNEQFF	TGTGCCAGCAGTTTCGCCAGACAGTCCTCCTACAATGAGCAGTTCTTC
TRBJ1-1	NA	NA	15	TRBV5-1	CASSRGRGMNTEAFF	TGCGCCAGCAGTAGGGGCAGGGGAATGAACACTGAAGCTTTCTTT
TRBJ2-7	NA	NA	16	TRBV18	CASSPVPTAGVGEQYF	TGTGCCAGCTCACCCGTCCCCACCGCAGGGGTGGGCGAGCAGTACTTC
TRBJ2-1	TRBD2	NA	15	TRBV7-2	CASSLLAGAYNEQFF	TGTGCCAGCAGCTTACTAGCGGGAGCATACAATGAGCAGTTCTTC
TRBJ2-2	NA	NA	17	TRBV4-1	CASSQAAPGEGTGELFF	TGCGCCAGCAGCCAAGCAGCCCCAGGGGAAGGCACCGGGGAGCTGTTTTTT
TRBJ1-4	TRBD1	NA	15	TRBV28	CASSPSGQGVGDLFF	TGTGCCAGCAGTCCATCGGGACAGGGCGTAGGTGACCTGTTTTTT